The sequence of this T cell receptor (beta chain) was determined in a study of beta chain features in type 1 diabetes. Study-level points and caveats: Compared to healthy donors, patients appeared to have naive, central memory and Treg TCRB repertoires that were more alike. Type 1 diabetes patients had fewer VDJ junction insertions and more deletions.

TCRB transcripts that were expressed got sequenced, as all of the isolated RNA had been reverse transcribed. Sequencing used immunoSEQ multiplex PCR; TCRdb keeps in-frame clones, though not all of them. The sample holds 450,000 to 550,000 clones; 30% are singletons and the top ten take 0.05% to 0.07%. This clone has a handful of counts. Its antigen is as yet unknown. In total, each donor contributed a single heparinised blood draw that averaged roughly 100 mL. The receptor's source is a man aged 18 to 29 in good health. The sample was naive CD4+ T cells from blood.

The CDR3 is CASSRSPGQGAYNEQFF. CDR3 DNA: TGTGCCAGCAGCAGATCGCCTGGACAGGGAGCATACAATGAGCAGTTCTTC. The chain is built from TRBV5-4 and TRBJ2-1; TRBD1 aligns across 8 bases. CDR3 length: 17 amino acids. Germline trimming cut 4 bases from V and 4 bases from J; bases unmatched to any gene: 13. The germline V gene has CDR1 SGHNT and CDR2 YYREEE (reference sequence).